This TCR beta chain was sequenced for a study of blood T cell repertoires in COVID-19. With 4 bases clipped from V and 3 bases from J, the junction kept 5 bases outside the gene matches. Germline assignment: CDR1 SGHRS and CDR2 YFSETQ. The CDR3 covers 14 residues. Study processing details: For nucleated cells, counts were estimated from reference gene primer amplification. Clones were sequenced by immunoSEQ multiplex PCR, and TCRdb holds only the in-frame ones, with some missing. The DNA gave D and trimming, while V, J and clone size come from that table. Of around 300,000 clones in the sample, 80% to 90% were seen once.

This TCR derives from a man aged 25 to 40 who had recovered from COVID-19. V gene TRBV5-1 combines with J gene TRBJ2-5; TRBD1 aligns across 8 bases. Sequencing was done on a sample of PBMCs or T cells enriched from blood (not recorded which). In DNA, the CDR3 is TGCGCCAGCAGCCCGGACAGGGTTGAAGAGACCCAGTACTTC. It specifies CASSPDRVEETQYF.